Presented here are 2 T cell receptor beta chains from one specimen sequenced in a study of blood T cell repertoires in COVID-19. Measured with immunoSEQ multiplex PCR; TCRdb has only the in-frame clones, and not every one. The data contain around 130,000 clones, 82% of them singletons. Material for sequencing was peripheral blood. The receptors originated from a woman aged 70-85 years with acute or convalescent COVID-19.

The gene calls are TRBV5-8 and TRBJ1-5, with 8 bases lining up with TRBD1. After removal of 0 bases from V and 6 bases from J, the junction contained 5 bases not matched to a gene. Looked up from germline, CDR1 is SGHTS and CDR2 is YDEGEE. This CDR3 comprises 15 residues. The CDR3 reads CASSLVGQGSQPQHF. CDR3 coding DNA: TGTGCCAGCAGCTTGGTTGGACAGGGAAGTCAGCCCCAGCATTTT.

The sample holds a few counts of this clone. The chain carries TRBV11-3 and TRBJ2-3; D unclear. The V gene lost 3 bases and the J gene lost 6 bases, with 16 bases spanning the gap. The germline V gene has CDR1 SGHNT and CDR2 YENEEA. This CDR3 is built from 15 residues. In DNA, the CDR3 is TGTGCCAGCAGCTTCCCCAGGCTCGGTACGGATACGCAGTATTTT. Translating gives CASSFPRLGTDTQYF.